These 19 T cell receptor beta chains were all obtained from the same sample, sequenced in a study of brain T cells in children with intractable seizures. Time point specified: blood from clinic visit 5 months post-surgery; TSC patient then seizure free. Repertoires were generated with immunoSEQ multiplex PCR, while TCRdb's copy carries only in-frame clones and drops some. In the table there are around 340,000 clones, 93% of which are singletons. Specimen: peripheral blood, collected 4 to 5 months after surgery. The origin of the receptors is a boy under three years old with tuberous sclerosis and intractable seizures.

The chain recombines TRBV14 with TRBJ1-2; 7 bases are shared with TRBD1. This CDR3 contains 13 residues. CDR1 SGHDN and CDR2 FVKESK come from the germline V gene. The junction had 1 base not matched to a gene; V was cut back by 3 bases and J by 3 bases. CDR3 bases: TGTGCCAGCAGCCAGACAGGGTACTATGGCTACACCTTC. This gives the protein CASSQTGYYGYTF.

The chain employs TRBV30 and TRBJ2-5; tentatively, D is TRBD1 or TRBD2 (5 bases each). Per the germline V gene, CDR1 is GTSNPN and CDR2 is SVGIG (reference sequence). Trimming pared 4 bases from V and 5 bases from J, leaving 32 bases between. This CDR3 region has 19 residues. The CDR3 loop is CAWNGPAEGDEGDLETQYF. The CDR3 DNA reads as TGTGCCTGGAACGGGCCGGCAGAAGGGGACGAAGGGGATTTGGAGACCCAGTACTTC.

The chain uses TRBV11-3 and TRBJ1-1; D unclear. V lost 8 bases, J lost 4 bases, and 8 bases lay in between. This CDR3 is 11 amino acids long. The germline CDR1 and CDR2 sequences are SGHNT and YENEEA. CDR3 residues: CASGGITEAFF. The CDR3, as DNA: TGTGCCAGCGGCGGAATCACTGAAGCTTTCTTT.

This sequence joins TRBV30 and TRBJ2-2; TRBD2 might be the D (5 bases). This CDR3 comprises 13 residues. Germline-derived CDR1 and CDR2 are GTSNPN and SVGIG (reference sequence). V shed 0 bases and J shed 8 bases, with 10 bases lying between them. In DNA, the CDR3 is TGTGCCTGGAGTGTCGGGATCAGGGGGGAGCTGTTTTTT. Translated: CAWSVGIRGELFF.

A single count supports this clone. CDR3: CASSERGRGYTF. CDR3 DNA sequence: TGTGCCAGCAGTGAAAGAGGTCGGGGCTACACCTTC. V usage is TRBV25-1 and J usage is TRBJ1-2; D gene ambiguous. The CDR3 runs 12 residues. Between the trimmed V and J ends, which lost 2 bases and 8 bases, there was a span of 9 bases. The germline V gene encodes CDR1 MGHDK and CDR2 SYGVNS.

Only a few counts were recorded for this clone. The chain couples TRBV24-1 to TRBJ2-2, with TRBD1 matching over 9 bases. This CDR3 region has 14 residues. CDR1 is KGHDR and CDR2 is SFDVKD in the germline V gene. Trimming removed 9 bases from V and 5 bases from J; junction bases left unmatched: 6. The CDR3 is CATSGQGKTGELFF. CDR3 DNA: TGTGCCACCTCGGGACAGGGAAAGACCGGGGAGCTGTTTTTT.

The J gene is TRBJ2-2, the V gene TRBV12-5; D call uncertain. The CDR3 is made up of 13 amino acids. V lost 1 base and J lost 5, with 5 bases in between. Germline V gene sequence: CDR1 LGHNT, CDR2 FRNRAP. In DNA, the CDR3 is TGTGCTAGTGGTTTGGACCGAACCGGGGAGCTGTTTTTT. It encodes CASGLDRTGELFF.

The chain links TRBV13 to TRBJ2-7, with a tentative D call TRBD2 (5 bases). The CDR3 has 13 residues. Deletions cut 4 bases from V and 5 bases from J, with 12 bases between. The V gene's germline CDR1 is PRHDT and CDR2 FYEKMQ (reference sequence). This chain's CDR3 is CASSSRPGDEQYF. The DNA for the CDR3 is TGTGCCAGCAGCTCCAGGCCCGGGGACGAGCAGTACTTC.

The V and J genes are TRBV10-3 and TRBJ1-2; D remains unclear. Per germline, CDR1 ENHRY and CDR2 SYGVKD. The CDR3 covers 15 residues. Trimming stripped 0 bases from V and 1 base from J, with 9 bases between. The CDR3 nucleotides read TGTGCCATCAGTGAGTCGGATGCTGGTAACTATGGCTACACCTTC. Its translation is CAISESDAGNYGYTF.

CDR3 loop: CASSLSDGSSAYYGYTF. The CDR3 DNA follows: TGCGCCAGCAGCTTGTCCGACGGGTCGTCAGCTTACTATGGCTACACCTTC. The V call is TRBV5-1, the J call TRBJ1-2; D is uncertain. Trimming took 1 base from V and 3 from J, leaving 19 bases between them. Germline-derived CDR1 and CDR2 are SGHRS and YFSETQ. The CDR3 contains 17 residues. Full variable domain (rest looked up from reference TRBV5-1 and TRBJ1-2): KAGVTQTPRYLIKTRGQQVTLSCSPISGHRSVSWYQQTPGQGLQFLFEYFSETQRNKGNFPGRFSGRQFSNSRSEMNVSTLELGDSALYLCASSLSDGSSAYYGYTFGSGTRLTVV.

The CDR3 loop reads CASSLNGGTGNTIYF. CDR3 DNA sequence: TGTGCCAGCAGCTTAAATGGGGGAACGGGAAACACCATATATTTT. V gene TRBV7-3 combines with J gene TRBJ1-3; TRBD1 might be the D (5 bases). In germline, CDR1 is SGHTA, CDR2 FQGTGA. The V end was cut by 1 base, the J end by 4 bases, with 11 bases between. The CDR3 extends over 15 amino acids.

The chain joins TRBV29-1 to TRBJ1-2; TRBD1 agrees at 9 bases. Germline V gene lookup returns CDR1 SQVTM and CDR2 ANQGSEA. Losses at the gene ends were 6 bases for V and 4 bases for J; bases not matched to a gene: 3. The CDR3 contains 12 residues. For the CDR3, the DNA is TGCAGCGTGTCGACAGGGGGCTATGGCTACACCTTC. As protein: CSVSTGGYGYTF.

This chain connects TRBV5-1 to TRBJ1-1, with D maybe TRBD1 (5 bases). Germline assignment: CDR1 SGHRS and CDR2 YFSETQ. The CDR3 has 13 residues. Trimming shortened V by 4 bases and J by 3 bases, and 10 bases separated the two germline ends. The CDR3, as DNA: TGCGCCAGCAGCGTACTAGGGGACACTGAAGCTTTCTTT. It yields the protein CASSVLGDTEAFF.

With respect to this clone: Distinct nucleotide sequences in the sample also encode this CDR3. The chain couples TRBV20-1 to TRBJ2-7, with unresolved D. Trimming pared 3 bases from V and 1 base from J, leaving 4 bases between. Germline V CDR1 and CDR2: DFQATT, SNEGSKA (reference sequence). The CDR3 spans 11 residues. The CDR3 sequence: CSARVSYEQYF. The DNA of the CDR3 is TGCAGTGCTAGGGTTTCCTACGAGCAGTACTTC.

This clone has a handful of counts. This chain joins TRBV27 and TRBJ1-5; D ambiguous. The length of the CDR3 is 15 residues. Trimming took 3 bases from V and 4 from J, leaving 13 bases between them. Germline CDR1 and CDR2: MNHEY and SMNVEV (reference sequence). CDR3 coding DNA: TGTGCCAGCAGTTTGGAGGGTTCCAGTAATCAGCCCCAGCATTTT. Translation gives CASSLEGSSNQPQHF.

DNA of the CDR3: TGTGCCAGCAGCTTAGGCGGCAGAACTAGCAATCAGCCCCAGCATTTT. It yields the protein CASSLGGRTSNQPQHF. This chain links TRBV11-2 with TRBJ1-5; D is ambiguous. From germline, CDR1 is SGHAT and CDR2 FQNNGV. V lost 1 base to trimming and J lost 0 bases, with 10 bases between them. This CDR3 is 16 amino acids long.

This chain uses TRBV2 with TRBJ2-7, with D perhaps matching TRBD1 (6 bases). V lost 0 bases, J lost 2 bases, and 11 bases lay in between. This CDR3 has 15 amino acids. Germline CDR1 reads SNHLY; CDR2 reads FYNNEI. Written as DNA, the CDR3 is TGTGCCAGCAGTGAAGCGACAGGTTCCACCTACGAGCAGTACTTC. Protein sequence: CASSEATGSTYEQYF.

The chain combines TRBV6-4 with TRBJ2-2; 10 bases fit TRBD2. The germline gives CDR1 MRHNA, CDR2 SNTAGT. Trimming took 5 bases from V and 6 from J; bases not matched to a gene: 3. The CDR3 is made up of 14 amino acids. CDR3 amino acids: CASSKLAGSGELFF. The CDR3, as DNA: TGTGCCAGCAGTAAACTAGCGGGGTCCGGGGAGCTGTTTTTT.

The CDR3 loop reads CASSLDIANTEAFF. The DNA for the CDR3 is TGTGCCAGCAGCTTAGATATCGCTAACACTGAAGCTTTCTTT. This chain joins TRBV11-3 and TRBJ1-1, with D uncertain. Germline V gene data show CDR1 as SGHNT and CDR2 as YENEEA. The CDR3 runs 14 residues. V lost 0 bases and J 2 bases, leaving 7 bases between the germline ends.